Below are 4 T cell receptor beta chains sequenced from a single sample in a study of memory CD4+ T cells and cytomegalovirus serostatus. Data came from immunoSEQ multiplex PCR; TCRdb stores just in-frame clones and leaves some out. The sample holds 80,000 or so clones, around four fifths seen once. Single viable CD3+CD4+CD8-CD45RO+ cells were sorted as the memory CD4+ T cells. The sample comprised memory CD4+ T cells from blood. Receptors originate from an adult in good health and CMV-seropositive.

The J gene is TRBJ1-2, the V gene TRBV18, with D possibly matching TRBD1 (5 bases). The CDR3 covers 16 residues. Looked up from germline, CDR1 is KGHSH and CDR2 is LQKENI. Trimming took off 2 bases at V and 2 bases at J, with 15 bases between the two ends. The chain's CDR3 is CASSPGVGDVNYGYTF. The CDR3 DNA is TGTGCCAGCTCACCAGGGGTTGGGGACGTCAACTATGGCTACACCTTC.

This clone appeared once. J is TRBJ1-5 and V is TRBV28, with 7 bases aligning to TRBD1. V lost 8 bases and J lost 2; bases outside the gene matches: 6. Germline V CDR1 and CDR2: MDHEN, SYDVKM. The CDR3 loop spans 14 amino acids. This CDR3 reads CASSTRGGNQPQHF. For the CDR3, the DNA is TGTGCCAGCTCCACCAGGGGGGGCAATCAGCCCCAGCATTTT. Looking up the rest from reference TRBV28 and TRBJ1-5 gives the full variable domain: DVKVTQSSRYLVKRTGEKVFLECVQDMDHENMFWYRQDPGLGLRLIYFSYDVKMKEKGDIPEGYSVSREKKERFSLILESASTNQTSMYLCASSTRGGNQPQHFGDGTRLSIL.

The chain recombines TRBV6-6 with TRBJ1-1, with 8 bases identical to TRBD1. With V trimmed by 7 bases and J by 7 bases, 11 bases remained unmatched. Germline values: CDR1 MNHNY, CDR2 SVGAGI (reference sequence). CDR3 length: 14 amino acids. The CDR3 region has the DNA TGTGCCAGCACCCAGGGGGCAGGAACAGGTGAAGCTTTCTTT. It specifies CASTQGAGTGEAFF.

This chain uses TRBV10-2 with TRBJ1-5; D not resolved. Per germline, CDR1 WSHSY and CDR2 SAAADI. The CDR3 runs 10 residues. V shed 8 bases and J shed 2 bases, with 1 base lying between them. CDR3: CASGNQPQHF. Here the CDR3 DNA reads TGCGCCAGCGGCAATCAGCCCCAGCATTTT.